These 15 T cell receptor beta chains share one sample of origin, sequenced in a study of radiotherapy plus CTLA-4 blockade in lung cancer (dated by TCRdb to 2016 to 2018). Libraries were made using the immunoSEQ multiplex PCR assay. TCRdb stores this immuneACCESS table with in-frame sequences only. Part of the clones is absent; in the studies checked, under half of the shortfall reflects unresolved V genes, and no reason is known for the rest. Recorded for this sample are about 59,000 clones; approximately 70% of them occurred a single time. The ten largest make up about 8.5% of the sample. The input for sequencing was peripheral blood, taken from a patient treated with radiotherapy plus ipilimumab. These receptors were obtained from a human donor with non-small cell lung cancer whose response to radiotherapy plus ipilimumab could not be evaluated.

The rearrangement joins TRBV7-9 to TRBJ2-3, with 8 nucleotides matching TRBD2. Unmatched junction bases numbered 6, after V lost 4 bases and J lost 0 bases. Germline assignment: CDR1 SEHNR and CDR2 FQNEAQ (reference sequence). The CDR3 has 16 amino acids. CDR3 amino acids: CASSSRGGTSTDTQYF. The CDR3 DNA reads as TGTGCCAGCAGCTCCCGGGGGGGAACTAGCACAGATACGCAGTATTTT.

V and J are TRBV12-5 and TRBJ1-5; D is undetermined. The CDR3 sequence is 15 residues long. CDR1 is LGHNT and CDR2 is FRNRAP in the germline V gene. V was cut by 0 bases and J by 8 bases, with 14 bases left in between. The CDR3 sequence is CASGLVLSGSEPQHF. In nucleotides, the CDR3 is TGTGCTAGTGGTTTGGTACTATCGGGGTCGGAGCCCCAGCATTTT. The full variable domain, rest sourced from reference TRBV12-5 and TRBJ1-5, is DARVTQTPRHKVTEMGQEVTMRCQPILGHNTVFWYRQTMMQGLELLAYFRNRAPLDDSGMPKDRFSAEMPDATLATLKIQPSEPRDSAVYFCASGLVLSGSEPQHFGDGTRLSIL.

This clone was detected only once. CDR3 sequence: CASSLAELAGGRHTQYF. In DNA form, the CDR3 reads TGTGCCAGCAGCTTAGCGGAATTAGCGGGGGGGCGCCATACGCAGTATTTT. This chain joins TRBV7-2 and TRBJ2-3; TRBD2 matches 11 bases. The CDR3 totals 17 residues. The germline V gene has CDR1 SGHTA and CDR2 FQGNSA. V lost 0 bases to trimming and J lost 7 bases; unmatched junction nucleotides: 9.

The chain joins TRBV28 to TRBJ1-2; 8 nucleotides align to TRBD1. V lost 7 bases and J lost 7; bases outside the gene matches: 5. Germline V CDR1 and CDR2: MDHEN, SYDVKM. The CDR3 covers 12 residues. The chain's CDR3 is CASKPTGAGYTF. In DNA form, the CDR3 reads TGTGCCAGCAAGCCGACAGGGGCTGGCTACACCTTC.

The rearrangement uses TRBV5-1 and TRBJ1-4; no clear D. The CDR3 sequence is 13 residues long. Germline values: CDR1 SGHRS, CDR2 YFSETQ. Trimming removed 1 base from V and 5 bases from J, with 6 bases in between. The CDR3 DNA reads as TGCGCCAGCAGCTTGCGCCAGAATGAAAAACTGTTTTTT. Its protein is CASSLRQNEKLFF.

J is TRBJ1-1 and V is TRBV5-1; 7 positions match TRBD1. Trimming removed 0 bases from V and 4 bases from J; junction bases left unmatched: 6. The V gene's germline CDR1 is SGHRS and CDR2 YFSETQ. The CDR3 loop spans 15 amino acids. Written as DNA, the CDR3 is TGCGCCAGCAGCTTGGTAGGGGGCGCAGGCACTGAAGCTTTCTTT. It specifies CASSLVGGAGTEAFF.

This chain uses TRBV14 with TRBJ2-6; tentative D call: TRBD1 (6 bases). Deletions cut 4 bases from V and 4 bases from J, with 20 bases between. The CDR3 runs to 18 residues. CDR1 is SGHDN and CDR2 is FVKESK in the germline V gene. In DNA form, the CDR3 reads TGTGCCAGCAGCCCACGGGGATACAGGGACGCGGGGGCCAACGTCCTGACTTTC. This encodes CASSPRGYRDAGANVLTF.

Relative to its sample, this clone is medium-sized. This rearrangement joins TRBV5-4 to TRBJ1-3; 8 bases map to TRBD1. CDR1 is SGHNT and CDR2 is YYREEE in the germline V gene (reference sequence). The CDR3 runs to 15 residues. J lost 5 bases, V lost 1 base, and 5 bases had no gene match. The CDR3 spells CASSLTTGGRNTIYF. CDR3 DNA sequence: TGTGCCAGCAGCTTGACAACAGGGGGGAGAAACACCATATATTTT. The variable domain in full, completed from reference TRBV5-4 and TRBJ1-3, reads ETGVTQSPTHLIKTRGQQVTLRCSSQSGHNTVSWYQQALGQGPQFIFQYYREEENGRGNFPPRFSGLQFPNYSSELNVNALELDDSALYLCASSLTTGGRNTIYFGEGSWLTVV.

CDR3 sequence reads: CASRSTGGGTGELFF. The CDR3, as DNA: TGTGCCAGCAGGTCGACAGGGGGTGGCACCGGGGAGCTGTTTTTT. The gene calls are TRBV28 and TRBJ2-2; 9 bases are a match to TRBD1. This CDR3 contains 15 residues. J lost 4 bases, V lost 6 bases, and 6 bases had no gene match. The germline CDR1 and CDR2 sequences are MDHEN and SYDVKM. The whole variable domain, filled in from reference TRBV28 and TRBJ2-2, reads DVKVTQSSRYLVKRTGEKVFLECVQDMDHENMFWYRQDPGLGLRLIYFSYDVKMKEKGDIPEGYSVSREKKERFSLILESASTNQTSMYLCASRSTGGGTGELFFGEGSRLTVL.

The chain has TRBV5-1 and TRBJ1-1; D call uncertain. The CDR3 consists of 15 residues. From germline, CDR1 is SGHRS and CDR2 YFSETQ. V was pared by 4 bases and J by 3 bases, with 16 bases between. In DNA, the CDR3 is TGCGCCAGCAGCCTGTTGGGGAGTGGGGACACTGAAGCTTTCTTT. It specifies CASSLLGSGDTEAFF.

The gene calls are TRBV19 and TRBJ2-3; 13 bases are shared with TRBD2. The germline V gene has CDR1 LNHDA and CDR2 SQIVND (reference sequence). The CDR3 consists of 16 residues. V was clipped by 5 bases and J by 5 bases; unmatched bases: 7. The CDR3 spells CASSPGTSGARDTQYF. The CDR3 DNA sequence: TGTGCCAGTAGTCCAGGGACTAGCGGGGCCCGAGATACGCAGTATTTT.

This rearrangement joins TRBV13 to TRBJ2-7, with 10 positions matching TRBD1. The CDR3 totals 15 residues. V trimming: 5 bases; J trimming: 3 bases; junction bases outside the gene matches: 7. CDR1 is PRHDT and CDR2 is FYEKMQ in the germline V gene (reference sequence). The CDR3 protein is CASSLRDRGFYEQYF. The CDR3 nucleotides read TGTGCCAGCAGCCTCCGGGACAGGGGTTTCTACGAGCAGTACTTC.

The rearrangement links TRBV11-3 to TRBJ2-3; 7 bases map to TRBD2. CDR1 is SGHNT, CDR2 YENEEA, per germline. V lost 5 bases, J lost 0 bases, and 5 bases stayed unmatched. There are 15 residues in the CDR3. The CDR3 DNA follows: TGTGCCAGCAGCCGGGAGGACTGGAGCACAGATACGCAGTATTTT. It is translated as CASSREDWSTDTQYF.

The V and J genes are TRBV6-1 and TRBJ2-6; no clear D gene. CDR3 length: 15 residues. Looked up from germline, CDR1 is MNHNS and CDR2 is SASEGT. Trimming cost V 6 bases and J 0 bases, with 9 bases left between them. CDR3 coding DNA: TGTGCCAGCAGAGCCATTTTCTCTGGGGCCAACGTCCTGACTTTC. It encodes CASRAIFSGANVLTF.

The chain has TRBV28 and TRBJ2-2; possible D gene TRBD2, 5 bases. Germline loops: CDR1 MDHEN, CDR2 SYDVKM. V dropped 4 bases and J dropped 0 bases, with 15 bases sitting between them. The CDR3 is made up of 17 amino acids. CDR3 DNA sequence: TGTGCCAGCAGTTCGGGCTGGCGGCGGGCGAACACCGGGGAGCTGTTTTTT. This translates into CASSSGWRRANTGELFF. Looking up the rest from reference TRBV28 and TRBJ2-2 gives the full variable domain: DVKVTQSSRYLVKRTGEKVFLECVQDMDHENMFWYRQDPGLGLRLIYFSYDVKMKEKGDIPEGYSVSREKKERFSLILESASTNQTSMYLCASSSGWRRANTGELFFGEGSRLTVL.